This T cell receptor (beta chain) was found in a study of T-cell reconstitution after alpha-beta-depleted transplantation in children (dated by TCRdb to the mid-2010s). Study-level background: T-cell immune reconstitution after TCRalphabeta/CD19-depleted allogeneic hematopoietic cell transplantation in children was quantitatively tracked in the study by means of TCR repertoire profiling. Summary of the overall study and its limitations: In some patients, the high TCRbeta diversity seen at day 60 was put down to recipient T cells and intrathymic progenitors that had survived conditioning. Over subsequent months, a decline in hyperexpanded clone frequencies was noted, and after one year, T-cell counts and TCRbeta diversity were mostly ascribed to newly produced T cells. The apparently early alphabetaT-cell count recovery about two months after transplant was reportedly dependent on only several hundred rapidly expanded clones derived from non-depleted graft cells.

The treatment or condition tag for this specimen amounts to: allogeneic hematopoietic cell transplantation with graft depleted of TCRalphabeta T cells and CD19 B cells. Transplant recipients were children who received TCRalphabeta/CD19-depleted allogeneic hematopoietic cell grafts. Germline trimming amounts to 7 bases on V and 3 bases on J, with 7 as the count of junction bases outside the gene matches. Reading the germline V gene (reference sequence) gives CDR1 DFQATT and CDR2 SNEGSKA. The CDR3 has 13 amino acids, counting the end cysteine and phenylalanine. Of all the DNA, just the CDR3 is kept, 39 bases in frame from base 1. This clonotype was counted ten times or more. Its antigen has not been determined. No base quality information exists; no much larger clone differs at one position. Library method: PCR. These reads were obtained on an Illumina HiSeq 2500. To normalize quantification of the TCRbeta repertoire, the TCR libraries were built with molecular barcoding that relied on unique molecular identifiers. TCRdb reworked the public reads: Q25 trimming with fastp, MiXCR clone assembly, productive beta chains retained. Every CDR3 protein is listed once, alongside the most common genes and DNA of its rows. In this sample the table shows 140,000 or so distinct CDR3 sequences, about 8.8% of which occur a single time. The top ten hold 15% to 20% of the sample.

Sequenced material: PBMCs, mostly from graft donor cells, taken 180 days after TCRalphabeta/CD19-depleted stem cell transplant. The sequence links TRBV20-1 to TRBJ2-7; 9 bases in the middle match TRBD2. This TCR derives from a female patient between 2 and 15 years old who had a stem cell transplant for congenital amegakaryocytic thrombocytopenia, so the T cells may come from the graft donor. The base sequence is TGCAGTGGGGGACTAGCTAACATCTACGAGCAGTACTTC. This is translated as CSGGLANIYEQYF.